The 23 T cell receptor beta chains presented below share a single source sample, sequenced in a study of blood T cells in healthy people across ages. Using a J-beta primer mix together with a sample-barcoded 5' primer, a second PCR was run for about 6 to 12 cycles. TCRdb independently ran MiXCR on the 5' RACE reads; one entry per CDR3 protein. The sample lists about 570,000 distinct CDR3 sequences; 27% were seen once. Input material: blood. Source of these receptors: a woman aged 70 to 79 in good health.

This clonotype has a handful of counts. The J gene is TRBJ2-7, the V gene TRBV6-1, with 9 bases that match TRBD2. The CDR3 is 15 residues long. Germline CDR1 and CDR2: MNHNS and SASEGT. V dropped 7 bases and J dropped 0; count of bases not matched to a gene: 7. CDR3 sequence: CASKDSGGLSYEQYF. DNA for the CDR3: TGTGCCAGCAAAGATAGCGGGGGCCTCTCCTACGAGCAGTACTTC.

The CDR3 region has the DNA TGTGCCAGCAGTGTCCTCGCAGATACGCAGTATTTT. Translating it yields CASSVLADTQYF. The chain combines TRBV6-6 with TRBJ2-3; unclear D gene. Between the trimmed V and J ends, which lost 5 bases and 4 bases, there was a span of 7 bases. CDR1 and CDR2 (germline): MNHNY, SVGAGI (reference sequence). CDR3 size: 12 residues.

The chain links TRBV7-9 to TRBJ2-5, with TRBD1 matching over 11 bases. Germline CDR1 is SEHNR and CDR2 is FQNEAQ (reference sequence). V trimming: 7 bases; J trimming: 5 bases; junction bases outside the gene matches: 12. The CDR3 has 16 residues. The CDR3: CASTLPGQGAKETQYF. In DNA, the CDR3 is TGTGCCAGCACCCTACCAGGACAGGGGGCGAAGGAGACCCAGTACTTC.

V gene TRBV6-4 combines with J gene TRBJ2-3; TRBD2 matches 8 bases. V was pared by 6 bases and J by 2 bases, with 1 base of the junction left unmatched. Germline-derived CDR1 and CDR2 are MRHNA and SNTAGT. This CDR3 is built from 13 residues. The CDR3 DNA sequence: TGTGCCAGCAGCGGGGGGGCCACAGATACGCAGTATTTT. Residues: CASSGGATDTQYF.

As DNA, the CDR3 is TGTGCCAGCAGTTTTCCCGGACAGGGCACAGATACGCAGTATTTT. Protein: CASSFPGQGTDTQYF. This chain links TRBV27 with TRBJ2-3; 7 bases agree with TRBD1. V gave up 3 bases and J gave up 1 base; unmatched junction bases: 4. There are 15 residues in the CDR3. Germline values: CDR1 MNHEY, CDR2 SMNVEV (reference sequence).

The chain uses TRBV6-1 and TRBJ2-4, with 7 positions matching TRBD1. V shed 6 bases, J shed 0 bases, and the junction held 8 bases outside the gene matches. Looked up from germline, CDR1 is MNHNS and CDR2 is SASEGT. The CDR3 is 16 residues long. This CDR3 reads CASSRGQTLAKNIQYF. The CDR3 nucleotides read TGTGCCAGCAGCCGGGGACAGACCCTAGCCAAAAACATTCAGTACTTC.

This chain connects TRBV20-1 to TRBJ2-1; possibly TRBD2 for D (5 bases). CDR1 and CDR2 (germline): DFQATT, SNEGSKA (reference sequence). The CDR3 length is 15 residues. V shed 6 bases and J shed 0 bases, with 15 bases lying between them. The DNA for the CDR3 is TGCAGTGCGGGAGCCCTCGGTGCCTCCTACAATGAGCAGTTCTTC. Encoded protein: CSAGALGASYNEQFF.

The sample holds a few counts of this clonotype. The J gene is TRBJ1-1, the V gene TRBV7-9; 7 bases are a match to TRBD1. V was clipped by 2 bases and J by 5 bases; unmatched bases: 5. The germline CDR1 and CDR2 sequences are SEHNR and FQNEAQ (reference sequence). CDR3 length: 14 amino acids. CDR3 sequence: CASSLNQGVTEAFF. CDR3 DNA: TGTGCCAGCAGCTTAAACCAGGGGGTGACTGAAGCTTTCTTT.

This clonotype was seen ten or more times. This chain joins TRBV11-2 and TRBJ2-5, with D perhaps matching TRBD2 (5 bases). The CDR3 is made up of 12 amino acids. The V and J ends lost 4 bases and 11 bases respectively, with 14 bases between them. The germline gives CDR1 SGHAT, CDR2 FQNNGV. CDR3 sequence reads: CASSSTRVVQYF. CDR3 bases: TGTGCCAGCAGCTCAACTAGGGTCGTGCAGTACTTC.

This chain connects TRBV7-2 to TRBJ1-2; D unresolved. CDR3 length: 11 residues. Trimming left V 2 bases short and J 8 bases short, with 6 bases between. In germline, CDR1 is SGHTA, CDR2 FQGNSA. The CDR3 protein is CASSLFQGYTF. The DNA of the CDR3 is TGTGCCAGCAGCTTATTTCAGGGCTACACCTTC.

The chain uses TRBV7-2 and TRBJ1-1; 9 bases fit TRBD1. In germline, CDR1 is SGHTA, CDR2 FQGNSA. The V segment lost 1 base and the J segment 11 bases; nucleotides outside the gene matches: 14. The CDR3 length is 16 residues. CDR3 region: CASSLGEVGTGFRAFF. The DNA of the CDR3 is TGTGCCAGCAGCTTAGGAGAGGTGGGGACAGGGTTTCGGGCTTTCTTT.

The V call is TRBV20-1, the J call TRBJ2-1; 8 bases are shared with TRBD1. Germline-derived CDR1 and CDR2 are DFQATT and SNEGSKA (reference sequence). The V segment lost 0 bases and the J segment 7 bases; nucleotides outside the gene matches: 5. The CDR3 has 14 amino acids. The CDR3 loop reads CSARETGGRNEQFF. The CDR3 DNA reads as TGCAGTGCTAGAGAAACAGGGGGAAGGAATGAGCAGTTCTTC.

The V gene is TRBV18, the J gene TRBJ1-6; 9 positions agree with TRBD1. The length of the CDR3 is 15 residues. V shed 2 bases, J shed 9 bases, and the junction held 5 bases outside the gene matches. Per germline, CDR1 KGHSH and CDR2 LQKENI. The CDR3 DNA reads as TGTGCCAGCTCACCAACAGGGGGCTTAGGTTCACCCCTCCACTTT. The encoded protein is CASSPTGGLGSPLHF.

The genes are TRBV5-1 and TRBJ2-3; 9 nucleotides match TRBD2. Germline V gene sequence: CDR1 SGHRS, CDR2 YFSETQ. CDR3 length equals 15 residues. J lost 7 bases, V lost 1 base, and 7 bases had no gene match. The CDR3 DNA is TGCGCCAGCAGCTTGATTGCGGGGGGGCTAAATACGCAGTATTTT. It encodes CASSLIAGGLNTQYF.

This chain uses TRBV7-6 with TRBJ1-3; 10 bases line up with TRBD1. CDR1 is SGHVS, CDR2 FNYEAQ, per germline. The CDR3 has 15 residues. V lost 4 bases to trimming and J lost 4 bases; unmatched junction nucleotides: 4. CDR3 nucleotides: TGTGCCAGCAGCTGTGACAGGGGGCCGGGAAACACCATATATTTT. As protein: CASSCDRGPGNTIYF. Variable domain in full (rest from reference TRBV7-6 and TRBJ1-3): GAGVSQSPRYKVTKRGQDVALRCDPISGHVSLYWYRQALGQGPEFLTYFNYEAQQDKSGLPNDRFSAERPEGSISTLTIQRTEQRDSAMYRCASSCDRGPGNTIYFGEGSWLTVV.

The CDR3 bases are TGCAGCGTTCGACAGGGAAACACCATATATTTT. As protein: CSVRQGNTIYF. V is TRBV29-1 and J is TRBJ1-3, with a tentative D call TRBD1 (5 bases). Germline CDR1 SQVTM, CDR2 ANQGSEA. The CDR3 sequence is 11 residues long. V lost 5 bases, J lost 4 bases, and 6 bases lay in between.

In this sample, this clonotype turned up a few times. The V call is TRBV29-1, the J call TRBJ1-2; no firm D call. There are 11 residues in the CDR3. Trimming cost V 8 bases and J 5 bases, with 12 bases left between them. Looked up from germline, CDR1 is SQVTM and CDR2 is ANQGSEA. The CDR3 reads CSIKEGYGYTF. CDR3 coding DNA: TGCAGCATTAAGGAAGGGTATGGCTACACCTTC. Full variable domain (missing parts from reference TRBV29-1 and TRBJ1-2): SAVISQKPSRDICQRGTSLTIQCQVDSQVTMMFWYRQQPGQSLTLIATANQGSEATYESGFVIDKFPISRPNLTFSTLTVSNMSPEDSSIYLCSIKEGYGYTFGSGTRLTVV.

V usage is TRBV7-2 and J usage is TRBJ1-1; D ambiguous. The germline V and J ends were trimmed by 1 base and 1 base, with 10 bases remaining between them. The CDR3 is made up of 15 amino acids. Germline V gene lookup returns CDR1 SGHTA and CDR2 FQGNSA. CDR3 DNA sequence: TGTGCCAGCAGCTTAGGACGGCATCGGAACACTGAAGCTTTCTTT. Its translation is CASSLGRHRNTEAFF.

The CDR3 loop is CASSYSTTRVYEQYF. Written as DNA, the CDR3 is TGTGCCAGCAGTTACTCGACGACAAGGGTCTACGAGCAGTACTTC. The V and J genes are TRBV6-2 or TRBV6-3 and TRBJ2-5; D is uncertain. The tail of the sequence fits TRBJ2-7 better, so the J call may be wrong. The V gene's germline CDR1 is MNHEY and CDR2 SVGEGT. The CDR3 extends over 15 amino acids.

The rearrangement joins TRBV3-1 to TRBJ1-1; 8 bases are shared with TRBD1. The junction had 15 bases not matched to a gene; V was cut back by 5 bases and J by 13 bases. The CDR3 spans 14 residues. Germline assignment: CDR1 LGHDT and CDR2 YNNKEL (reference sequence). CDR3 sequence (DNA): TGTGCCAGCAGCGAGGGTTCCAGACAGGGGCATGTTTTCTTT. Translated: CASSEGSRQGHVFF.

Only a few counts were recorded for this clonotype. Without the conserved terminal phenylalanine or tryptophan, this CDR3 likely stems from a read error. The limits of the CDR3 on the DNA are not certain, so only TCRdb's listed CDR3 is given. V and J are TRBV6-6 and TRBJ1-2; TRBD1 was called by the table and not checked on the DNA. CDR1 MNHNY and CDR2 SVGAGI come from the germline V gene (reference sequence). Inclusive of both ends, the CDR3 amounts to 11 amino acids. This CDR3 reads CASSYPDRGRG.

CDR3 bases: TGCGCCAGCAGCTTGGGGGACAGCTGGAACACTGAAGCTTTCTTT. It codes for CASSLGDSWNTEAFF. The chain combines TRBV5-1 with TRBJ1-1, with 7 bases aligning to TRBD1. The CDR3 length is 15 residues. Germline CDR1 SGHRS, CDR2 YFSETQ. V dropped 0 bases and J dropped 1; count of bases not matched to a gene: 3. Using reference TRBV5-1 and TRBJ1-1 for the parts outside the CDR3, the full variable domain is KAGVTQTPRYLIKTRGQQVTLSCSPISGHRSVSWYQQTPGQGLQFLFEYFSETQRNKGNFPGRFSGRQFSNSRSEMNVSTLELGDSALYLCASSLGDSWNTEAFFGQGTRLTVV.

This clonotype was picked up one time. CDR3 region: CASSLGVGHEQFF. As DNA, the CDR3 is TGTGCCAGCAGCTTAGGGGTTGGACATGAGCAGTTCTTC. The J gene is TRBJ2-1, the V gene TRBV7-2, with D uncertain. This CDR3 comprises 13 residues. Germline lookup yields CDR1 SGHTA and CDR2 FQGNSA. V shed 1 base and J shed 8 bases, with 9 bases lying between them.